This TCR beta chain emerged from a study of blood T cells in healthy people across ages. With 3 bases clipped from V and 6 bases from J, the junction kept 11 bases outside the gene matches. The CDR3 runs 17 residues. CDR1 and CDR2 from the germline V gene are DFQATT and SNEGSKA (reference sequence). This clonotype has more than one count but fewer than ten. Each individual donor underwent a draw of ten milliliters of peripheral blood. Together with a sample-barcoded 5' primer, a J-beta primer mix was included in a second PCR lasting roughly 6 to 12 cycles. All cDNA molecules were each tagged by a template-switch adaptor with 12 random nucleotides. MiXCR, run by TCRdb on the 5' RACE reads, gives a single entry per CDR3 protein. Among about 620,000 distinct CDR3 sequences listed, more than 20% were seen once.

The receptor was derived from a man aged 70-80 years in good health. Material for sequencing was blood. This chain links TRBV20-1 with TRBJ2-4, with 13 bases fitting TRBD2. Written as DNA, the CDR3 is TGCAGTGCTAGGGATACACTAGCGGGAGGGTGGGGAAACATTCAGTACTTC. The encoded protein is CSARDTLAGGWGNIQYF.